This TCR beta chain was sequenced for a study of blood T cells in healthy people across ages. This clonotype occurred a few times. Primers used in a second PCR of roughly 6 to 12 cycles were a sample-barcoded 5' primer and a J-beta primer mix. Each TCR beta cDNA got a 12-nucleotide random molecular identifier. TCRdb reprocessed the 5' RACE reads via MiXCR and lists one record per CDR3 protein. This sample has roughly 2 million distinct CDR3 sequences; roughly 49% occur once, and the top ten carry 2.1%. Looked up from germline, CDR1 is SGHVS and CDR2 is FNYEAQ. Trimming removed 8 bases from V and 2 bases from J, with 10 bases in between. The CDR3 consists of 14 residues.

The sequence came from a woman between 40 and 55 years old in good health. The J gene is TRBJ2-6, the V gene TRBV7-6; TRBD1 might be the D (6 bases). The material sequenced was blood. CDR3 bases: TGTGCCAGCCGGGGACAAGCTGGGGCCAACGTCCTGACTTTC. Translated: CASRGQAGANVLTF.